The clone carrying this TCR beta chain showed up just once. At one of its ends the junction is not consistent with the germline gene, which may arise from a read error. The germline gives CDR1 LGHNA, CDR2 YSLEER. This CDR3 contains 11 residues. RNA was extracted with the RNeasy kit, and a quantity of about 0.5 to 1 ug was reverse transcribed using random hexamers. TCRdb re-called the immunoSEQ multiplex PCR reads with MiXCR, one entry per CDR3 protein. In the table there are a few hundred thousand distinct CDR3 sequences, 65% to 90% of which are singletons. The data originate from a study of CD8 T cells in Susac syndrome.

Input material: CD8+ T cells from PBMCs. The sequence was obtained from a human donor with multiple sclerosis. V gene TRBV4-3 combines with J gene TRBJ1-1; D possibly corresponds to TRBD1 (5 bases). The CDR3: CASSQDSSGGF. CDR3 in DNA: TGCGCCAGCAGCCAAGATTCAAGCGGGGGCTTT.